These 19 T cell receptor beta chains share one sample of origin, sequenced in a study of T cells in women clearing cervical HPV infection. Sequencing was performed with immunoSEQ multiplex PCR; in TCRdb, only in-frame clones are kept and a portion is missing. The listing records approximately 30,000 clones. Sequenced sample: blood buffy coat. The receptors were sampled from a woman between 18 and 70 years old with a cervical HPV16 infection that either progressed to CIN3+ or cleared (not recorded which).

As concerns this clone: The missing CDR3 end, 3 residues past where the read stops, is filled in from the germline J gene. This chain links TRBV19 with TRBJ1-6, with TRBD1 as a possible D gene (5 bases). CDR1 and CDR2 from the germline V gene are LNHDA and SQIVND (reference sequence). Trimming left V 7 bases short and J 1 base short, with 14 bases between. This CDR3 contains 16 residues. The CDR3: CASNQGLASYNSPLHF. CDR3 DNA, as far as it was read: TGTGCCAGTAATCAGGGCCTGGCGTCCTATAATTCACCC. The full variable domain, its missing parts supplied by reference TRBV19 and TRBJ1-6, is DGGITQSPKYLFRKEGQNVTLSCEQNLNHDAMYWYRQDPGQGLRLIYYSQIVNDFQKGDIAEGYSVSREKKESFPLTVTSAQKNPTAFYLCASNQGLASYNSPLHFGNGTRLTVT.

As regards this clone: The CDR3 extends 3 residues past the end of the read, so its final part is completed from the germline J gene. Other DNA sequences from this sample encode an identical CDR3 as well. V is TRBV5-1 and J is TRBJ2-4, with TRBD2 identical over 11 bases. CDR3 length: 17 residues. Germline CDR1 and CDR2: SGHRS and YFSETQ. After removal of 0 bases from V and 5 bases from J, the junction contained 7 bases not matched to a gene. CDR3 sequence reads: CASSLGTSGRSQNIQYF. The sequenced CDR3 bases are TGCGCCAGCAGCTTGGGTACTAGCGGGAGATCTCAAAACATT.

CDR3 residues: CAISENDRGGDEQYF. The CDR3 bases that were read are TGTGCCATCAGTGAGAACGACAGGGGCGGGGACGAG. The rearrangement uses TRBV10-3 and TRBJ2-7; 8 nucleotides match TRBD1. Read coverage stops 3 residues before the CDR3 terminus; the germline J gene supplies the remainder. J lost 5 bases, V lost 2 bases, and 8 bases had no gene match. Germline V CDR1 and CDR2: ENHRY, SYGVKD. The CDR3 length is 15 residues.

In regard to this clone: The read stops 3 residues short of the end of the CDR3; the missing end is completed from the germline J gene. This chain joins TRBV5-1 and TRBJ1-2, with D possibly matching TRBD1 (6 bases). Germline V gene data show CDR1 as SGHRS and CDR2 as YFSETQ. Trimming stripped 3 bases from V and 2 bases from J, with 17 bases between. The CDR3 is 16 residues long. CDR3 sequence: CASSSPTGQQNYGYTF. The covered CDR3 bases are TGCGCCAGCAGCTCCCCCACTGGACAGCAAAACTATGGC. Drawing the rest from reference TRBV5-1 and TRBJ1-2, the complete variable domain is KAGVTQTPRYLIKTRGQQVTLSCSPISGHRSVSWYQQTPGQGLQFLFEYFSETQRNKGNFPGRFSGRQFSNSRSEMNVSTLELGDSALYLCASSSPTGQQNYGYTFGSGTRLTVV.

Note on this clone: Germline is not matched at one junction end, which may reflect a read error. Read coverage stops 3 residues before the CDR3 terminus; the germline J gene supplies the remainder. The chain combines TRBV2 with TRBJ2-7; the match to TRBD2 covers 7 bases. The CDR3 covers 12 residues. Germline CDR1 is SNHLY and CDR2 is FYNNEI. The sequenced CDR3 bases are TGTGCCGGCAGGGAGGGCCTAGCCGAG. Translating it yields CAGREGLAE. The CDR3, in full, reads CAGREGLAEQYF.

A word on this clone: One end of the junction varies from germline; a read error may be responsible. The read stops 3 residues short of the end of the CDR3; the missing end is completed from the germline J gene. The sample holds other DNA sequences that translate to the same CDR3. The chain couples TRBV19 to TRBJ1-3; D is undetermined. Germline values: CDR1 LNHDA, CDR2 SQIVND (reference sequence). The CDR3 totals 14 residues. CDR3 sequence: CASRRSISGNTIYF. CDR3 DNA, as far as it was read: TGTGCCAGTAGGCGGTCCATCTCTGGAAACACA.

In the case of this clone: Read data end 3 residues before the CDR3 end; the end is taken from the germline J gene. The rearrangement uses TRBV5-5 and TRBJ1-2, with D tentatively TRBD1 (5 bases). The CDR3 is 15 residues long. Looked up from germline, CDR1 is SGHKS and CDR2 is YYEKEE (reference sequence). The CDR3 DNA, read in part, is TGTGCCAGCAGCTGGGAACTCGGACAATCCGGCGGC. Translating gives CASSWELGQSGG. The complete CDR3 sequence is CASSWELGQSGGYTF.

Regarding this clone: The CDR3 extends 3 residues past the end of the read, so its final part is completed from the germline J gene. V and J are TRBV5-4 and TRBJ2-1, with 10 bases identical to TRBD2. This CDR3 comprises 14 residues. V lost 3 bases to trimming and J lost 9 bases; unmatched junction nucleotides: 6. CDR1 is SGHNT and CDR2 is YYREEE in the germline V gene (reference sequence). CDR3 DNA (partial): TGTGCCAGCAGCTCGCAGCGGGGGGGCGGTGAG. Translating it yields CASSSQRGGGE. From start to end, the CDR3 is CASSSQRGGGEQFF.

Concerning this clone: The read halts 3 residues ahead of the CDR3 end, with the missing end drawn from the germline J gene. Other nucleotide sequences from this sample produce the same CDR3. V gene TRBV2 combines with J gene TRBJ1-2; TRBD1 aligns across 8 bases. Trimming cost V 4 bases and J 4 bases; bases outside gene matches: 5. The CDR3 loop spans 14 amino acids. Germline lookup yields CDR1 SNHLY and CDR2 FYNNEI. Incomplete CDR3 DNA: TGTGCCAGCAGTGTTGCAGGGGGCGGCTATGGC. Protein product: CASSVAGGGYG. The full CDR3 protein reads CASSVAGGGYGYTF.

A note on this clone: The read finishes 3 residues shy of the CDR3 end, and the germline J gene is used to complete it. V and J are TRBV20-1 and TRBJ2-3, with unresolved D. The CDR3 extends over 15 amino acids. Germline assignment: CDR1 DFQATT and CDR2 SNEGSKA (reference sequence). The DNA read from the CDR3 is TGCAGTGCCCCTCCAGGCTTCGGTGTCAATCAGCCG. Translated, it gives CSAPPGFGVNQP. From start to end, the CDR3 is CSAPPGFGVNQPQYF.

With respect to this clone: The CDR3 end falls 3 residues outside the read, so it is completed with the germline J gene. The gene calls are TRBV2 and TRBJ1-1; 9 positions match TRBD1. The CDR3 loop spans 16 amino acids. After removal of 8 bases from V and 0 bases from J, the junction contained 10 bases not matched to a gene. The V gene's germline CDR1 is SNHLY and CDR2 FYNNEI. This CDR3 is CASVGQGTIMNTEAFF. CDR3 DNA (partial): TGTGCCAGCGTAGGACAGGGGACAATCATGAACACTGAA.

On this clone: The CDR3 end falls 3 residues outside the read, so it is completed with the germline J gene. V is TRBV19 and J is TRBJ1-1; TRBD1 agrees at 9 bases. CDR1 is LNHDA and CDR2 is SQIVND in the germline V gene (reference sequence). This CDR3 has 14 amino acids. V lost 5 bases to trimming and J lost 5 bases; unmatched junction nucleotides: 6. The sequenced part of the CDR3 DNA is TGTGCCAGTAGTTGGGACAGGGTTAATACTGAA. It translates to CASSWDRVNTE. The complete CDR3 sequence is CASSWDRVNTEAFF.

About this clone: The read gets to within 3 residues of the CDR3 end, and the germline J gene fills in the rest. This rearrangement joins TRBV5-1 to TRBJ2-5, with TRBD2 identical over 8 bases. V lost 4 bases, J lost 1 base, and 3 bases stayed unmatched. Germline-derived CDR1 and CDR2 are SGHRS and YFSETQ. The CDR3 loop spans 14 amino acids. CDR3 amino acids: CASSPGGAQETQYF. The CDR3 bases that were read are TGCGCCAGCAGCCCGGGGGGGGCCCAAGAGACC.

A note on this clone: The sequence runs out 3 residues before the end of the CDR3; the remainder is reconstructed from the germline J gene. The chain has TRBV12-3 or TRBV12-4 and TRBJ2-3; tentatively, D is TRBD2 (6 bases). The CDR3 runs 14 residues. The V and J ends lost 1 base and 4 bases respectively, with 9 bases between them. The chain's CDR3 is CASSLGGVSDTQYF. The covered CDR3 bases are TGTGCCAGCAGTTTAGGGGGGGTTTCAGATACG.

On this clone itself: The read falls 3 residues short of the CDR3 end, and the missing part is taken from the germline J gene. This sequence joins TRBV24-1 and TRBJ2-7; 7 bases align to TRBD1. This CDR3 is built from 14 residues. J gave up 0 bases and V 5 bases, and 3 bases lay outside the gene matches. Germline lookup yields CDR1 KGHDR and CDR2 SFDVKD. The CDR3 here is CATSVRDSSYEQYF. CDR3 DNA (partial): TGTGCCACCAGTGTCAGGGACAGCTCCTACGAG.

As to this clone: Sequencing ends 3 residues short of the CDR3 end; the germline J gene provides the rest. The rearrangement links TRBV5-1 to TRBJ1-3, with D maybe TRBD1 (6 bases). Germline-derived CDR1 and CDR2 are SGHRS and YFSETQ. This CDR3 region has 14 residues. V lost 0 bases, J lost 3 bases, and 7 bases lay in between. CDR3 sequence: CASSLEQGGNTIYF. Incomplete CDR3 DNA: TGCGCCAGCAGCTTGGAACAGGGTGGAAACACC.

Here the CDR3 reads CASSVPGQSYDYTF. CDR3 DNA (partial): TGTGCCAGTAGTGTCCCGGGACAGTCCTACGAC. The rearrangement uses TRBV19 and TRBJ1-2, with 7 bases matching TRBD1. The CDR3 end is not reached by the read, which stops 3 residues before it; the germline J gene fills it in. CDR3 length equals 14 residues. The germline V gene has CDR1 LNHDA and CDR2 SQIVND (reference sequence).

As for this clone: The read finishes 3 residues shy of the CDR3 end, and the germline J gene is used to complete it. This chain uses TRBV19 with TRBJ1-3; D is unclear. V lost 2 bases to trimming and J lost 0 bases, with 5 bases between them. Germline V gives CDR1 LNHDA, CDR2 SQIVND (reference sequence). The CDR3 is made up of 14 amino acids. The CDR3: CASSIPYSGNTIYF. The part of the CDR3 DNA that was read is TGTGCCAGTAGTATACCCTACTCTGGAAACACC.

Details on this clone: The same CDR3 arises from other DNA sequences in this sample as well. CDR3 residues: CASSPGATNEKLFF. CDR3 DNA, as far as it was read: TGTGCCAGCTCACCGGGGGCAACTAATGAAAAG. The V gene is TRBV18, the J gene TRBJ2-2; TRBD1 might be the D (6 bases). The read ends 3 residues shy of where the CDR3 ends; the end is completed using the germline J gene. Germline CDR1 KGHSH, CDR2 LQKENI. CDR3 length: 14 residues.